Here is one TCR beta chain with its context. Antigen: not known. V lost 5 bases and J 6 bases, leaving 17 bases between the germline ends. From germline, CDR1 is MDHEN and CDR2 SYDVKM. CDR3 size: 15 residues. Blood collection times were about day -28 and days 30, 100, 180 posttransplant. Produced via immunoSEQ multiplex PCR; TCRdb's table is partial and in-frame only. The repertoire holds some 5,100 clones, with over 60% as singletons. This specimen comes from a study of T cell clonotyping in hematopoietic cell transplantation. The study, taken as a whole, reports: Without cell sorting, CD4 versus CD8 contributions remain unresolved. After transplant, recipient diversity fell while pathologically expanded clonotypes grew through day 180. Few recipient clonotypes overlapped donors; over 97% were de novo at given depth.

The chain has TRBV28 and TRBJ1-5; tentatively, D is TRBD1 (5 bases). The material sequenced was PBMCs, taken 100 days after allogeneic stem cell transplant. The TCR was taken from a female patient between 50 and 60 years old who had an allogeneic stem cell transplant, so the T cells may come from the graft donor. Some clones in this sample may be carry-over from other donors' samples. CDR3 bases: TGTGCCAGCAGTCTGCCAGCCAGGGTAGGTCAGCCCCAGCATTTT. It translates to CASSLPARVGQPQHF.